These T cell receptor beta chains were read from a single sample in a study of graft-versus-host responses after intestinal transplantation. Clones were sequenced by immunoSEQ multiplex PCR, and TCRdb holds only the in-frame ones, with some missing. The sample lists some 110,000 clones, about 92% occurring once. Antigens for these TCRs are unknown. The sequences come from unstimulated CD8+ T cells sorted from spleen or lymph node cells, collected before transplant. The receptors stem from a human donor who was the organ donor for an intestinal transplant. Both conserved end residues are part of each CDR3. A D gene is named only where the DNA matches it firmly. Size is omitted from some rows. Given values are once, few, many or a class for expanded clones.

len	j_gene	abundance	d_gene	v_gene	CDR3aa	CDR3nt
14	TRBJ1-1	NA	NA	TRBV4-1	CASSHGGGRTEAFF	TGCGCCAGCAGCCATGGTGGGGGCCGCACTGAAGCTTTCTTT
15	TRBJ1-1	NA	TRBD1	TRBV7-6	CASSLGDRGNTEAFF	TGTGCCAGCAGCTTGGGGGACAGGGGGAACACTGAAGCTTTCTTT
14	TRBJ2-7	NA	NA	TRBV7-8	CASSSPGRTYEQYF	TGTGCCAGCAGCTCGCCGGGACGAACCTACGAGCAGTACTTC
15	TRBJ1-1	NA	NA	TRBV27	CASRSTGSGNTEAFF	TGTGCCAGCAGATCTACAGGGTCAGGAAACACTGAAGCTTTCTTT
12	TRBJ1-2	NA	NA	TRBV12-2	CASLSTGNGYTF	TGTGCAAGTCTCTCGACAGGGAATGGCTACACCTTC
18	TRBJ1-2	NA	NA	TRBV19	CASSIIAPLHGANYGYTF	TGTGCCAGTAGTATTATTGCCCCCCTACACGGGGCGAACTATGGCTACACCTTC
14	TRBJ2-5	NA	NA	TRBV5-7	CASSLSGNQETQYF	TGTGCCAGCAGCTTGTCGGGGAATCAGGAGACCCAGTACTTC
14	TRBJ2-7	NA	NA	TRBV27	CASSLEGRGYEQYF	TGTGCCAGCAGTTTAGAGGGTAGGGGCTACGAGCAGTACTTC
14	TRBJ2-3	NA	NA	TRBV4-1	CASSQAGISDTQYF	TGCGCCAGCAGCCAAGCAGGGATAAGCGATACGCAGTATTTT
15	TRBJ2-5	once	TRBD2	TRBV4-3	CASSAKLAPQETQYF	TGCGCCAGCAGCGCGAAACTAGCGCCTCAAGAGACCCAGTACTTC
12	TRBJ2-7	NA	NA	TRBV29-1	CSVEAQNYEQYF	TGCAGCGTTGAGGCCCAGAACTACGAGCAGTACTTC
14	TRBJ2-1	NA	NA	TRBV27	CASSKAVSYNEQFF	TGTGCCAGCAGTAAAGCGGTCTCCTACAATGAGCAGTTCTTC
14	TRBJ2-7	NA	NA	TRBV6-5	CASSPSGLVYEQYF	TGTGCCAGCAGTCCGTCAGGACTGGTCTACGAGCAGTACTTC
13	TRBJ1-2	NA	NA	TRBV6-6	CASSYLIADGYTF	TGTGCCAGCAGTTACTTAATAGCGGATGGCTACACCTTC
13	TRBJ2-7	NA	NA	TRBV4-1	CASSQVELYEQYF	TGCGCCAGCAGCCAAGTGGAACTCTACGAGCAGTACTTC
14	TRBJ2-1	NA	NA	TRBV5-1	CASSTGGPYNEQFF	TGCGCCAGCAGTACCGGGGGCCCATACAATGAGCAGTTCTTC
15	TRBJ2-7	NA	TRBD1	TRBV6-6	CASSYSRQGPSEQYF	TGTGCCAGCAGTTACTCGAGACAGGGGCCATCCGAGCAGTACTTC
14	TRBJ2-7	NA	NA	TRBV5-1	CASSFGTLNYEQYF	TGCGCCAGCAGCTTCGGGACGCTCAACTACGAGCAGTACTTC
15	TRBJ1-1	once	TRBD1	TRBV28	CASSLGQGENTEAFF	TGTGCCAGCAGTCTGGGACAGGGGGAGAACACTGAAGCTTTCTTT
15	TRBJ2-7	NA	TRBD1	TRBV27	CASSSTRDRVDEQYF	TGTGCCAGCAGTTCCACCCGGGACAGGGTGGACGAGCAGTACTTC
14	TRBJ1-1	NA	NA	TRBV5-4	CASSLGGGYTEAFF	TGTGCCAGCAGCTTGGGAGGCGGTTACACTGAAGCTTTCTTT
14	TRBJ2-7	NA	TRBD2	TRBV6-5	CASSYRGLAHEQYF	TGTGCCAGCAGTTACCGAGGACTAGCGCACGAGCAGTACTTC
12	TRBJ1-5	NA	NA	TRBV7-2	CASSLGSQPQHF	TGTGCCAGCAGCCTTGGGTCCCAGCCCCAGCATTTT
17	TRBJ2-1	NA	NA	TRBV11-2	CASSLIPESRLYNEQFF	TGTGCCAGCAGCTTAATCCCCGAGAGTCGACTTTACAATGAGCAGTTCTTC
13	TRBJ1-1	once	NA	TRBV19	CASSIGVNTEAFF	TGTGCCAGTAGTATCGGGGTGAACACTGAAGCTTTCTTT
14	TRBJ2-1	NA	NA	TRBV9	CASSVDGGYNEQFF	TGTGCCAGCAGCGTAGACGGAGGATACAATGAGCAGTTCTTC
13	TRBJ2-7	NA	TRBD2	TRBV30	CASSSGRANEQYF	TGTGCCTCTTCTAGCGGGAGGGCCAACGAGCAGTACTTC
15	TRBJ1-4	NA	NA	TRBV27	CASMIGEGLGEKLFF	TGTGCCAGCATGATCGGGGAGGGTTTGGGCGAAAAACTGTTTTTT
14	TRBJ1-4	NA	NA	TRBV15	CATSRNAEGRSVFF	TGTGCCACCAGCAGAAACGCGGAAGGTAGAAGCGTATTTTTT
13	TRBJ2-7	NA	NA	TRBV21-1	CASSITDGLEQYF	TGTGCCAGCAGCATAACGGACGGCCTCGAGCAGTACTTC
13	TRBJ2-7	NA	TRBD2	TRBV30	CAWQLAGAYEQYF	TGTGCCTGGCAACTAGCGGGAGCCTACGAGCAGTACTTC
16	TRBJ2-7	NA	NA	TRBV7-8	CASSAHVGWGVWEQYF	TGTGCCAGCAGCGCCCACGTGGGGTGGGGGGTATGGGAGCAGTACTTC
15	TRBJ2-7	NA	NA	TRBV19	CASSMGSGDRYEQYF	TGTGCCAGTAGTATGGGATCAGGGGATCGCTACGAGCAGTACTTC
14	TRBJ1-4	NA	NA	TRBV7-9	CASSLGWGNEKLFF	TGTGCCAGCAGCTTAGGTTGGGGGAATGAAAAACTGTTTTTT
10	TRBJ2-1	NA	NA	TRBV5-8	CASSLQVQFF	TGTGCCAGCAGCCTACAGGTCCAGTTCTTC
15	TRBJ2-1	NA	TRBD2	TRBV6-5	CASSSGTSGYNEQFF	TGTGCCAGCAGTTCCGGGACTAGCGGGTACAATGAGCAGTTCTTC
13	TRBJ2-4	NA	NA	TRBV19	CASTSGPADIQYF	TGTGCCAGTACTTCCGGACCCGCGGACATTCAGTACTTC
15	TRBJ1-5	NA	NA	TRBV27	CASRRFQGSNQPQHF	TGTGCCAGCAGAAGATTTCAGGGGAGCAATCAGCCCCAGCATTTT
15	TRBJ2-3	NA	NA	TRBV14	CASSQRGSYTDTQYF	TGTGCCAGCAGCCAAAGGGGGTCGTACACAGATACGCAGTATTTT
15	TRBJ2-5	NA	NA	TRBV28	CASSKGDSPAETQYF	TGTGCCAGCAGCAAGGGAGATAGTCCGGCAGAGACCCAGTACTTC
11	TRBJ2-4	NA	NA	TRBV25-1	CASSEWDIQYF	TGTGCCAGCAGTGAATGGGACATTCAGTACTTC
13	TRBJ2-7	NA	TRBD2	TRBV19	CANRGGGSYEQYF	TGTGCCAATAGGGGCGGGGGCTCCTACGAGCAGTACTTC
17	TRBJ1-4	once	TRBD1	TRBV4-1	CASSLQGGTAFNEKLFF	TGCGCCAGCAGCCTACAGGGGGGGACAGCGTTTAATGAAAAACTGTTTTTT
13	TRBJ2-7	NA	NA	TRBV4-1	CASSQDAGYEQYF	TGCGCCAGCAGCCAAGATGCGGGTTACGAGCAGTACTTC
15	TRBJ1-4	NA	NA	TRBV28	CASREGTANNEKLFF	TGTGCCAGCAGGGAAGGGACCGCTAATAATGAAAAACTGTTTTTT
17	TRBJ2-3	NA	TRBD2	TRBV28	CASDHPPAGGAVDTQYF	TGTGCCAGTGACCACCCCCCGGCGGGGGGGGCGGTAGATACGCAGTATTTT
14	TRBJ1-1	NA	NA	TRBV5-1	CASSLGGVNTEAFF	TGCGCCAGCAGCTTGGGAGGGGTGAACACTGAAGCTTTCTTT
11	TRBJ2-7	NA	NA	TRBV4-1	CASSQDSEQYF	TGCGCCAGCAGCCAAGATTCCGAGCAGTACTTC
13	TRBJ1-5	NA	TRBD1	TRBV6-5	CASRQGAGQPQHF	TGTGCCAGCAGGCAGGGGGCAGGGCAGCCCCAGCATTTT
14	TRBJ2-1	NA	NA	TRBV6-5	CASSYSPSGNEQFF	TGTGCCAGCAGTTACTCTCCCAGCGGCAATGAGCAGTTCTTC
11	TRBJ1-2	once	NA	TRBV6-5	CASSPGDGYTF	TGTGCCAGCAGCCCCGGGGATGGCTACACCTTC
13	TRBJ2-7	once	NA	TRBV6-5	CASSYGGPYEQYF	TGTGCCAGCAGTTACGGCGGCCCCTACGAGCAGTACTTC
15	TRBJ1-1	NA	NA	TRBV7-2	CASSLLGNMNTEAFF	TGTGCCAGCAGCTTACTCGGTAACATGAACACTGAAGCTTTCTTT